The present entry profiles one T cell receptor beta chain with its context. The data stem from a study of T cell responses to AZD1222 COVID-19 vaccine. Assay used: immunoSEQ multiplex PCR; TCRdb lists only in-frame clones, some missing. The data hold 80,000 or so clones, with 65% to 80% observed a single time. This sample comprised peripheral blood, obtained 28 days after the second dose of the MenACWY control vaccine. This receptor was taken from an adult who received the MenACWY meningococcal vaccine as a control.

The CDR3 region is CASSQDRFSYGYTF. In DNA form, the CDR3 reads TGCGCCAGCAGCCAAGACAGGTTCTCTTATGGCTACACCTTC. The J gene is TRBJ1-2, the V gene TRBV4-3; D not certain. V was shortened by 0 bases and J by 5 bases, with 10 bases between the two germline ends. Per the germline V gene, CDR1 is LGHNA and CDR2 is YSLEER. The CDR3 extends over 14 amino acids.